This T cell receptor (beta chain) came from a study of blood T cell repertoires in COVID-19. The assay was immunoSEQ multiplex PCR, and TCRdb's table has in-frame clones only and misses some. The sample shows 140,000 to 150,000 clones, roughly 79% of them seen only once. V dropped 0 bases and J dropped 9 bases, with 15 bases sitting between them. CDR1 is LGHDT and CDR2 is YNNKEL in the germline V gene (reference sequence). There are 15 residues in the CDR3. Sequenced sample: peripheral blood. This chain uses TRBV3-1 (or the pseudogene TRBV3-2) with TRBJ2-1, with D possibly matching TRBD2 (6 bases). This TCR came from a woman aged 60-70 years with acute or convalescent COVID-19. DNA of the CDR3: TGTGCCAGCAGCCAAGAGGTAGCCGGGAGCGGTGAGCAGTTCTTC. It specifies CASSQEVAGSGEQFF.